These 23 T cell receptor beta chains share one sample of origin, sequenced in a study of identifying expanded T cells in peripheral blood. Measured with immunoSEQ multiplex PCR; TCRdb has only the in-frame clones, and not every one. The repertoire has 90,000 or so clones, approximately 90% of them found once; the top ten carry around 20%. The specimen sequenced was blood. The receptors were sampled from a person aged 18-69 years in good health.

The chain employs TRBV25-1 and TRBJ1-4, with D unresolved. This CDR3 has 11 amino acids. Germline V gene lookup returns CDR1 MGHDK and CDR2 SYGVNS. Trimming took off 8 bases at V and 12 bases at J, with 13 bases between the two ends. CDR3 loop: CASLSFGQLFF. The DNA for the CDR3 is TGTGCCAGCCTATCATTTGGGCAACTGTTTTTT.

The chain links TRBV9 to TRBJ1-5, with D unresolved. Trimming stripped 0 bases from V and 6 bases from J, with 13 bases between. This CDR3 has 15 amino acids. From germline, CDR1 is SGDLS and CDR2 YYNGEE. The CDR3 bases are TGTGCCAGCAGCGTAGGACCGGGAGTGGGTCAGCCCCAGCATTTT. Protein: CASSVGPGVGQPQHF. The whole variable domain, remainder taken from reference TRBV9 and TRBJ1-5, is DSGVTQTPKHLITATGQRVTLRCSPRSGDLSVYWYQQSLDQGLQFLIQYYNGEERAKGNILERFSAQQFPDLHSELNLSSLELGDSALYFCASSVGPGVGQPQHFGDGTRLSIL.

The rearrangement joins TRBV5-1 to TRBJ1-4; the D gene is possibly TRBD1 (5 bases). There are 15 residues in the CDR3. CDR1 SGHRS and CDR2 YFSETQ come from the germline V gene. Trimming removed 0 bases from V and 10 bases from J, with 16 bases in between. In DNA, the CDR3 is TGCGCCAGCAGCTTGGCCGGGACGGGGGATGGAAAACTGTTTTTT. It is translated as CASSLAGTGDGKLFF.

V is TRBV18 and J is TRBJ1-6; TRBD1 matches at 7 bases. The CDR3 consists of 18 residues. Per the germline V gene, CDR1 is KGHSH and CDR2 is LQKENI. Losses at the gene ends were 2 bases for V and 0 bases for J; bases not matched to a gene: 7. Here the CDR3 reads CASSPAGTANSYNSPLHF. CDR3 bases: TGTGCCAGCTCACCAGCAGGGACAGCGAACTCCTATAATTCACCCCTCCACTTT.

This sequence joins TRBV19 and TRBJ1-6; D is possibly TRBD1 (5 bases). The CDR3 runs to 16 residues. The germline V gene encodes CDR1 LNHDA and CDR2 SQIVND (reference sequence). Trimming left V 5 bases short and J 0 bases short, with 11 bases between. CDR3 coding DNA: TGTGCCAGTAGTTCACCCGGGGGCTCCTATAATTCACCCCTCCACTTT. Protein product: CASSSPGGSYNSPLHF.

The V call is TRBV7-8, the J call TRBJ1-1, with D perhaps matching TRBD1 (6 bases). The CDR3 has 14 residues. Per germline, CDR1 SGHVS and CDR2 FQNEAQ. V was shortened by 5 bases and J by 1 base, with 11 bases between the two germline ends. The CDR3 is CASSLSTGNTEAFF. DNA for the CDR3: TGTGCCAGCAGCCTATCGACAGGGAACACTGAAGCTTTCTTT.

V is TRBV2 and J is TRBJ1-2; tentatively, D is TRBD1 (5 bases). The CDR3 contains 13 residues. V was cut by 5 bases and J by 0 bases, with 7 bases left in between. The germline CDR1 and CDR2 sequences are SNHLY and FYNNEI. The CDR3 here is CASSRGPNYGYTF. DNA of the CDR3: TGTGCCAGCAGTAGGGGTCCTAACTATGGCTACACCTTC.

This chain uses TRBV27 with TRBJ1-6; tentatively, D is TRBD1 (5 bases). The CDR3 totals 15 residues. Germline CDR1 is MNHEY and CDR2 is SMNVEV (reference sequence). The ends were cut back, 2 bases at V and 10 bases at J, with 15 bases in the middle. The CDR3 here is CASSLVSGIGSPLHF. CDR3 nucleotides: TGTGCCAGCAGTTTAGTCTCAGGGATCGGCTCACCCCTCCACTTT.

The chain links TRBV19 to TRBJ2-1; no definite D call. The germline gives CDR1 LNHDA, CDR2 SQIVND (reference sequence). The CDR3 sequence is 15 residues long. Trimming shortened V by 5 bases and J by 0 bases, and 11 bases separated the two germline ends. The CDR3 is CASSWRLSSYNEQFF. CDR3 coding DNA: TGTGCCAGTAGTTGGAGACTTAGCTCCTACAATGAGCAGTTCTTC.

The chain employs TRBV19 and TRBJ2-7, with TRBD2 as a possible D gene (5 bases). The V gene's germline CDR1 is LNHDA and CDR2 SQIVND (reference sequence). V was trimmed by 1 base and J by 2 bases, leaving 9 bases between them. This CDR3 comprises 14 residues. CDR3 amino acids: CASSIGGFTYEQYF. CDR3 bases: TGTGCCAGTAGTATAGGAGGGTTTACCTACGAGCAGTACTTC.

The chain links TRBV7-2 to TRBJ1-4; D is ambiguous. V lost 2 bases to trimming and J lost 3 bases, with 7 bases between them. Germline-derived CDR1 and CDR2 are SGHTA and FQGNSA. The CDR3 totals 14 residues. This CDR3 reads CASSLRAANEKLFF. The CDR3 DNA sequence: TGTGCCAGCAGCTTACGGGCGGCTAATGAAAAACTGTTTTTT.

The V call is TRBV29-1, the J call TRBJ1-1, with D maybe TRBD1 (5 bases). From germline, CDR1 is SQVTM and CDR2 ANQGSEA. This CDR3 spans 12 amino acids. V lost 5 bases and J 4 bases, leaving 11 bases between the germline ends. The CDR3 sequence is CSVFGGTTEAFF. The CDR3 DNA is TGCAGCGTTTTCGGGGGGACCACTGAAGCTTTCTTT.

V gene TRBV6-5 combines with J gene TRBJ2-7; maybe TRBD1 (6 bases). Between the trimmed V and J ends, which lost 0 bases and 2 bases, there was a span of 14 bases. The CDR3 has 16 amino acids. Germline-derived CDR1 and CDR2 are MNHEY and SVGAGI. The CDR3 bases are TGTGCCAGCAGTTACTCGCGGACAGCGTTGACCTACGAGCAGTACTTC. Protein sequence: CASSYSRTALTYEQYF.

V is TRBV18 and J is TRBJ2-7; 8 nucleotides match TRBD2. Losses at the gene ends were 2 bases for V and 6 bases for J; bases not matched to a gene: 6. The CDR3 runs 14 residues. The germline gives CDR1 KGHSH, CDR2 LQKENI. In DNA form, the CDR3 reads TGTGCCAGCTCACCAGGCGGGGGGTGGAGCGAGCAGTACTTC. This gives the protein CASSPGGGWSEQYF.

This chain connects TRBV2 to TRBJ1-4; D remains unclear. The CDR3 runs 14 residues. Germline CDR1 SNHLY, CDR2 FYNNEI. V lost 5 bases, J lost 12 bases, and 19 bases lay in between. The CDR3 protein is CASSPPLSRPELFF. The CDR3 bases are TGTGCCAGCAGTCCACCCTTATCGCGTCCCGAACTGTTTTTT.

The J gene is TRBJ2-1, the V gene TRBV15; 7 positions agree with TRBD1. CDR1 LNHNV and CDR2 YYDKDF come from the germline V gene (reference sequence). Losses at the gene ends were 1 base for V and 5 bases for J; bases not matched to a gene: 11. This CDR3 is 17 amino acids long. The CDR3 is CATSRGVLATGDNEQFF. DNA for the CDR3: TGTGCCACCAGCAGAGGAGTATTGGCCACAGGGGACAATGAGCAGTTCTTC.

This clone was detected only a few times. The chain has TRBV5-1 and TRBJ1-4, with TRBD1 as a possible D gene (6 bases). From germline, CDR1 is SGHRS and CDR2 YFSETQ. The CDR3 loop spans 14 amino acids. With 0 bases removed from V and 6 bases from J, the gap between germline ends came to 9 bases. This CDR3 reads CASSLDGGYEKLFF. CDR3 coding DNA: TGCGCCAGCAGCTTGGACGGGGGCTATGAAAAACTGTTTTTT.

The J gene is TRBJ1-4, the V gene TRBV4-1; 12 positions agree with TRBD1. Germline V gives CDR1 MGHRA, CDR2 YSYEKL. V lost 1 base and J lost 7; bases outside the gene matches: 10. The CDR3 is 18 residues long. CDR3: CASSQGLGTGGGGEKLFF. The CDR3 bases are TGCGCCAGCAGCCAAGGCCTCGGGACAGGGGGCGGGGGTGAAAAACTGTTTTTT.

This chain joins TRBV7-9 and TRBJ2-2, with D unresolved. V was cut by 5 bases and J by 4 bases, with 8 bases left in between. In germline, CDR1 is SEHNR, CDR2 FQNEAQ (reference sequence). CDR3 length equals 13 residues. CDR3 DNA sequence: TGTGCCAGCAGCCCCCCGGGCACCGGGGAGCTGTTTTTT. Protein: CASSPPGTGELFF.

In DNA form, the CDR3 reads TGTGCCAGCAGCGTAGGTGACAGGGGGAGCACAGATACGCAGTATTTT. Amino acid sequence: CASSVGDRGSTDTQYF. This sequence joins TRBV9 and TRBJ2-3; 9 positions match TRBD1. The J segment lost 0 bases and the V segment lost 0 bases, leaving 2 bases of the junction unmatched. CDR3 length: 16 amino acids. Germline CDR1 is SGDLS and CDR2 is YYNGEE.

V and J are TRBV5-1 and TRBJ1-3, with D hard to call. V lost 0 bases and J 0 bases, leaving 4 bases between the germline ends. Per germline, CDR1 SGHRS and CDR2 YFSETQ. The CDR3 extends over 14 amino acids. The CDR3 here is CASSLGRSGNTIYF. The CDR3 DNA follows: TGCGCCAGCAGCTTGGGCCGCTCTGGAAACACCATATATTTT.

The chain combines TRBV7-2 with TRBJ1-2, with D possibly TRBD1 on 5 matching bases. Trimming cost V 8 bases and J 2 bases, with 15 bases left between them. Germline CDR1 reads SGHTA; CDR2 reads FQGNSA. The CDR3 has 14 amino acids. CDR3 protein: CASASTGLNYGYTF. The CDR3 DNA follows: TGTGCCAGCGCGTCCACGGGGCTGAACTATGGCTACACCTTC.

The J gene is TRBJ1-2, the V gene TRBV29-1; 9 bases are shared with TRBD1. V lost 6 bases and J lost 7; bases outside the gene matches: 6. CDR1 SQVTM and CDR2 ANQGSEA come from the germline V gene. The CDR3 sequence is 12 residues long. The CDR3 here is CSVGQGSAGYTF. DNA of the CDR3: TGCAGCGTCGGACAGGGGTCGGCTGGCTACACCTTC.